This T cell receptor beta chain appears in the sequencing data of a study of blood T cell repertoires in COVID-19. Study at large: Some COVID-19 samples were acute and others convalescent; all came from the United States, Italy and Spain. PBMCs, B-cell-depleted T cells, or T cells provided the cDNA or gDNA that made up the material.

Only in-frame clones appear in the TCRdb table, and some are missing; sequencing was by immunoSEQ multiplex PCR. The repertoire consists of about 38,000 clones, with around four fifths occurring once and the leading ten covering around 5%. CDR1 and CDR2 (germline): MNHEY, SVGAGI. The CDR3 loop spans 12 amino acids. The V and J ends lost 5 bases and 6 bases respectively, with 7 bases between them. The chain employs TRBV6-5 and TRBJ2-2, with D hard to call. Material: peripheral blood. The receptor was derived from a man over 45 with active COVID-19. CDR3 sequence (DNA): TGTGCCAGCAGTCTTATCCCCGGGGAGCTGTTTTTT. The encoded protein is CASSLIPGELFF.